One and the same sample provided the 28 T cell receptor beta chains below, sequenced in a study of blood T cell repertoires in COVID-19. TCRdb's table, derived via immunoSEQ multiplex PCR, lists solely in-frame clones and lacks some. The sample contains more than 150,000 clones, 85% to 95% of which appear only once. Sequenced input: peripheral blood. These receptor sequences come from a man aged 25 to 45 with COVID-19, enrolled during active disease.

The genes are TRBV18 and TRBJ1-5; TRBD1 matches at 8 bases. The CDR3 extends over 15 amino acids. The germline V gene encodes CDR1 KGHSH and CDR2 LQKENI. Trimming removed 3 bases from V and 3 bases from J; junction bases left unmatched: 4. In DNA form, the CDR3 reads TGTGCCAGCTCACCCACGGGACAGGACAATCAGCCCCAGCATTTT. Its protein product is CASSPTGQDNQPQHF.

The gene calls are TRBV14 and TRBJ2-7; 7 positions match TRBD1. Looked up from germline, CDR1 is SGHDN and CDR2 is FVKESK. V trimming: 2 bases; J trimming: 0 bases; junction bases outside the gene matches: 13. The CDR3 has 18 residues. CDR3 amino acids: CASSQTPVLGTVSYEQYF. The DNA for the CDR3 is TGTGCCAGCAGCCAAACCCCCGTCCTGGGGACAGTCTCCTACGAGCAGTACTTC. Complete variable domain (other parts from reference TRBV14 and TRBJ2-7): EAGVTQFPSHSVIEKGQTVTLRCDPISGHDNLYWYRRVMGKEIKFLLHFVKESKQDESGMPNNRFLAERTGGTYSTLKVQPAELEDSGVYFCASSQTPVLGTVSYEQYFGPGTRLTVT.

The V and J genes are TRBV10-1 and TRBJ1-1; D unclear. This CDR3 is built from 13 residues. The V end lost 4 bases, the J end lost 0 bases, and 6 bases lay between the germline ends. Germline CDR1 reads WNHNN; CDR2 reads SYGVQD (reference sequence). The CDR3: CASSVGVNTEAFF. CDR3 bases: TGCGCCAGCAGTGTCGGTGTGAACACTGAAGCTTTCTTT.

The rearrangement uses TRBV7-9 and TRBJ2-7; possibly TRBD1 for D (5 bases). Trimming removed 3 bases from V and 1 base from J, with 10 bases in between. The CDR3 runs to 14 residues. Germline loops: CDR1 SEHNR, CDR2 FQNEAQ (reference sequence). The CDR3 nucleotides are TGTGCCAGCAGCTTCAGTCAGGGATCCTACGAGCAGTACTTC. Translated: CASSFSQGSYEQYF.

The chain is built from TRBV2 and TRBJ1-5; D is possibly TRBD1 (6 bases). Germline CDR1 and CDR2: SNHLY and FYNNEI. There are 13 residues in the CDR3. V lost 6 bases, J lost 4 bases, and 10 bases lay in between. The CDR3 region is CASRGTWNQPQHF. The CDR3 region has the DNA TGTGCCAGCAGGGGGACATGGAATCAGCCCCAGCATTTT.

The chain carries TRBV3-1 (or the pseudogene TRBV3-2) and TRBJ1-2; maybe TRBD1 (6 bases). The CDR3 covers 16 residues. Between the trimmed V and J ends, which lost 0 bases and 5 bases, there was a span of 16 bases. Per germline, CDR1 LGHDT and CDR2 YNNKEL (reference sequence). The CDR3 loop is CASSQDLMGANYGYTF. The CDR3 coding sequence is TGTGCCAGCAGCCAAGATTTAATGGGGGCAAATTATGGCTACACCTTC.

The chain is built from TRBV19 and TRBJ2-3; 9 bases line up with TRBD1. J was trimmed by 5 bases and V by 5 bases; bases with no gene match: 11. The CDR3 runs to 16 residues. CDR1 is LNHDA and CDR2 is SQIVND in the germline V gene (reference sequence). The CDR3 nucleotides are TGTGCCAGTAGTTTACAGGGGGCACCATGGGTAGATACGCAGTATTTT. This translates into CASSLQGAPWVDTQYF. The complete variable domain, with remaining parts taken from reference TRBV19 and TRBJ2-3, reads DGGITQSPKYLFRKEGQNVTLSCEQNLNHDAMYWYRQDPGQGLRLIYYSQIVNDFQKGDIAEGYSVSREKKESFPLTVTSAQKNPTAFYLCASSLQGAPWVDTQYFGPGTRLTVL.

This chain links TRBV7-9 with TRBJ2-6; weak D call: TRBD1 (5 bases). Germline CDR1 reads SEHNR; CDR2 reads FQNEAQ (reference sequence). Trimming shortened V by 1 base and J by 0 bases, and 10 bases separated the two germline ends. This CDR3 contains 17 residues. CDR3 region: CASSLGDSRSGANVLTF. The CDR3 nucleotides read TGTGCCAGCAGCTTAGGCGACAGCCGCTCTGGGGCCAACGTCCTGACTTTC. The full variable domain, in which reference TRBV7-9 and TRBJ2-6 provide the parts outside the CDR3, is DTGVSQNPRHKITKRGQNVTFRCDPISEHNRLYWYRQTLGQGPEFLTYFQNEAQLEKSRLLSDRFSAERPKGSFSTLEIQRTEQGDSAMYLCASSLGDSRSGANVLTFGAGSRLTVL.

The rearrangement links TRBV7-2 to TRBJ2-7; 10 nucleotides match TRBD2. The CDR3 length is 14 residues. Germline V lookup: CDR1 SGHTA, CDR2 FQGNSA. The V segment lost 6 bases and the J segment 3 bases; nucleotides outside the gene matches: 5. CDR3 coding DNA: TGTGCCAGCAGGCTGGCTAGCGGGGGCTACGAGCAGTACTTC. Translation gives CASRLASGGYEQYF.

The chain links TRBV10-1 to TRBJ2-3; 11 positions agree with TRBD2. Germline loops: CDR1 WNHNN, CDR2 SYGVQD (reference sequence). The V segment lost 3 bases and the J segment 6 bases; nucleotides outside the gene matches: 5. The CDR3 runs to 15 residues. The CDR3 DNA sequence: TGCGCCAGCAGTGAAATAGCGGGGGGGCAGGATACGCAGTATTTT. Amino acids: CASSEIAGGQDTQYF.

The V and J genes are TRBV9 and TRBJ1-2, with TRBD1 matching 8 bases. CDR3 size: 12 residues. V trimming: 5 bases; J trimming: 6 bases; junction bases outside the gene matches: 3. The V gene's germline CDR1 is SGDLS and CDR2 YYNGEE. The CDR3 here is CASSATGDGYTF. The CDR3 DNA follows: TGTGCCAGCAGTGCGACAGGGGATGGCTACACCTTC.

The rearrangement uses TRBV5-6 and TRBJ2-7; D remains ambiguous. This CDR3 is 14 amino acids long. Trimming pared 1 base from V and 0 bases from J, leaving 8 bases between. CDR1 is SGHDT and CDR2 is YYEEEE in the germline V gene. CDR3 loop: CASSLNQLSYEQYF. In DNA, the CDR3 is TGTGCCAGCAGCTTGAATCAACTCTCCTACGAGCAGTACTTC. Together with reference TRBV5-6 and TRBJ2-7, the CDR3 gives the full variable domain: DAGVTQSPTHLIKTRGQQVTLRCSPKSGHDTVSWYQQALGQGPQFIFQYYEEEERQRGNFPDRFSGHQFPNYSSELNVNALLLGDSALYLCASSLNQLSYEQYFGPGTRLTVT.

The chain combines TRBV5-1 with TRBJ2-5; D perhaps matches TRBD1 (6 bases). This CDR3 has 15 residues. Germline V CDR1 and CDR2: SGHRS, YFSETQ. V was trimmed by 4 bases and J by 3 bases, leaving 16 bases between them. This CDR3 reads CASSAIQGREETQYF. The CDR3 DNA follows: TGCGCCAGCAGCGCCATACAGGGCCGAGAAGAGACCCAGTACTTC. The variable domain in full, completed from reference TRBV5-1 and TRBJ2-5, reads KAGVTQTPRYLIKTRGQQVTLSCSPISGHRSVSWYQQTPGQGLQFLFEYFSETQRNKGNFPGRFSGRQFSNSRSEMNVSTLELGDSALYLCASSAIQGREETQYFGPGTRLLVL.

J is TRBJ2-3 and V is TRBV24-1, with TRBD1 matching 9 bases. This CDR3 has 14 residues. V was pared by 7 bases and J by 4 bases, with 5 bases of the junction left unmatched. The germline gives CDR1 KGHDR, CDR2 SFDVKD. The CDR3 loop is CATSPGQGADTQYF. The CDR3 DNA sequence: TGTGCCACCAGCCCGGGACAGGGAGCAGATACGCAGTATTTT.

The CDR3: CASSVEGGPVETQYF. The DNA for the CDR3 is TGTGCCAGCAGCGTAGAGGGGGGGCCGGTCGAGACCCAGTACTTC. The gene calls are TRBV9 and TRBJ2-5, with D possibly TRBD2 on 7 matching bases. The V end lost 0 bases, the J end lost 5 bases, and 14 bases lay between the germline ends. There are 15 residues in the CDR3. Germline V gene lookup returns CDR1 SGDLS and CDR2 YYNGEE. Looking up the rest from reference TRBV9 and TRBJ2-5 gives the full variable domain: DSGVTQTPKHLITATGQRVTLRCSPRSGDLSVYWYQQSLDQGLQFLIQYYNGEERAKGNILERFSAQQFPDLHSELNLSSLELGDSALYFCASSVEGGPVETQYFGPGTRLLVL.

The chain combines TRBV20-1 with TRBJ2-3, with D possibly being TRBD1 or TRBD2 (5 bases each). Germline V lookup: CDR1 DFQATT, CDR2 SNEGSKA (reference sequence). The CDR3 consists of 14 residues. V was cut by 5 bases and J by 2 bases, with 14 bases left in between. The CDR3: CSAGGGVHTDTQYF. CDR3 DNA: TGCAGTGCTGGTGGGGGAGTCCACACAGATACGCAGTATTTT.

Concerning this clone: Within the sample, other DNA sequences also encode this same CDR3. This chain connects TRBV5-1 to TRBJ2-4; 12 nucleotides match TRBD1. Trimming removed 4 bases from V and 7 bases from J; junction bases left unmatched: 3. There are 14 residues in the CDR3. Per germline, CDR1 SGHRS and CDR2 YFSETQ. CDR3 bases: TGCGCCAGCAGCCCAGGGACAGGGGGCAACATTCAGTACTTC. Its protein product is CASSPGTGGNIQYF.

The rearrangement uses TRBV9 and TRBJ1-2; 7 bases are a match to TRBD1. This CDR3 has 15 amino acids. Germline-derived CDR1 and CDR2 are SGDLS and YYNGEE. V gave up 0 bases and J gave up 4 bases; unmatched junction bases: 6. CDR3 sequence (DNA): TGTGCCAGCAGCGTAGAAGGAGGGGGCATCTATGGCTACACCTTC. This sequence encodes CASSVEGGGIYGYTF.

The rearrangement uses TRBV6-5 and TRBJ1-3; D remains unclear. The CDR3 has 15 amino acids. V shed 0 bases and J shed 3 bases, with 9 bases lying between them. Germline CDR1 reads MNHEY; CDR2 reads SVGAGI. This CDR3 reads CASSYSNAHGNTIYF. CDR3 sequence (DNA): TGTGCCAGCAGTTACTCGAACGCACATGGAAACACCATATATTTT.

The chain employs TRBV9 and TRBJ2-1; TRBD2 aligns across 9 bases. The V segment lost 4 bases and the J segment 5 bases; nucleotides outside the gene matches: 7. The CDR3 sequence is 15 residues long. Germline values: CDR1 SGDLS, CDR2 YYNGEE. The CDR3 reads CASSQGASGDNEQFF. Here the CDR3 DNA reads TGTGCCAGCAGCCAGGGAGCTAGCGGGGACAATGAGCAGTTCTTC.

This sequence joins TRBV5-4 and TRBJ1-4, with TRBD1 identical over 7 bases. Germline V CDR1 and CDR2: SGHNT, YYREEE (reference sequence). J was trimmed by 6 bases and V by 4 bases; bases with no gene match: 6. This CDR3 has 14 amino acids. This CDR3 is CASSEGTAHEKLFF. The DNA of the CDR3 is TGTGCCAGCAGCGAAGGGACAGCTCATGAAAAACTGTTTTTT.

The chain has TRBV4-1 and TRBJ1-5; TRBD1 might be the D (5 bases). Germline V gene sequence: CDR1 MGHRA, CDR2 YSYEKL. The CDR3 has 14 amino acids. V was shortened by 5 bases and J by 7 bases, with 15 bases between the two germline ends. As DNA, the CDR3 is TGCGCCAGCAGCAATCGTTCAGGGTACCAGCCCCAGCATTTT. Protein sequence: CASSNRSGYQPQHF.

Here the CDR3 DNA reads TGTGCCAGCACGGTAGGGGGACAGGGCTCCTACGAGCAGTACTTC. Protein sequence: CASTVGGQGSYEQYF. The rearrangement uses TRBV6-5 and TRBJ2-7; TRBD1 aligns across 9 bases. Germline lookup yields CDR1 MNHEY and CDR2 SVGAGI. The CDR3 is made up of 15 amino acids. Trimming at V came to 7 bases and at J to 0 bases, leaving 7 bases not matched to a gene.

The chain employs TRBV10-3 and TRBJ1-3; weak D call: TRBD1 (5 bases). The V gene's germline CDR1 is ENHRY and CDR2 SYGVKD. With 3 bases removed from V and 4 bases from J, the gap between germline ends came to 16 bases. The CDR3 runs to 16 residues. The DNA of the CDR3 is TGTGCCATCAGTGATTCGGGGGTATCGGGAGGAAACACCATATATTTT. Protein product: CAISDSGVSGGNTIYF.

This sequence joins TRBV5-1 and TRBJ1-4, with D perhaps matching TRBD1 (6 bases). The length of the CDR3 is 15 residues. Germline V gives CDR1 SGHRS, CDR2 YFSETQ. The germline V and J ends were trimmed by 5 bases and 8 bases, with 19 bases remaining between them. CDR3 coding DNA: TGCGCCAGCAGACCCACAGGGAAGGTTGAGGAAAAACTGTTTTTT. Its translation is CASRPTGKVEEKLFF. The whole variable domain, remainder taken from reference TRBV5-1 and TRBJ1-4, is KAGVTQTPRYLIKTRGQQVTLSCSPISGHRSVSWYQQTPGQGLQFLFEYFSETQRNKGNFPGRFSGRQFSNSRSEMNVSTLELGDSALYLCASRPTGKVEEKLFFGSGTQLSVL.

The V gene is TRBV11-3, the J gene TRBJ2-7, with 9 bases matching TRBD1. The V and J ends lost 2 bases and 1 base, in that order; junction bases with no gene match: 3. The CDR3 has 15 residues. Germline lookup yields CDR1 SGHNT and CDR2 YENEEA. The CDR3 nucleotides are TGTGCCAGCAGCTTAAGGACAGGGGAATCCTACGAGCAGTACTTC. This translates into CASSLRTGESYEQYF.

This clone was picked up one time. This chain links TRBV12-5 with TRBJ2-6, with a possible D match to TRBD1 (6 bases). V dropped 0 bases and J dropped 1 base, with 10 bases sitting between them. The germline V gene has CDR1 LGHNT and CDR2 FRNRAP. CDR3 size: 17 residues. This CDR3 reads CASGLVQGASGANVLTF. CDR3 bases: TGTGCTAGTGGTTTGGTACAGGGAGCTTCTGGGGCCAACGTCCTGACTTTC.

The chain carries TRBV7-6 and TRBJ2-7; TRBD2 agrees at 10 bases. Germline CDR1 SGHVS, CDR2 FNYEAQ. Germline trimming cut 2 bases from V and 1 base from J; bases unmatched to any gene: 5. There are 16 residues in the CDR3. The CDR3 reads CASSLQTSGVSYEQYF. CDR3 DNA: TGTGCCAGCAGCTTACAAACTAGCGGGGTTTCCTACGAGCAGTACTTC.